Detailed here is one T cell receptor beta chain. Its target is unknown. Every contributor of samples was a Caucasian grown-up residing in Nashville, Tennessee. Several immunoSEQ plates received, in even portions, the genomic DNA of each subset. Some clones are missing from TCRdb's copy, which holds only in-frame ones; the method was immunoSEQ multiplex PCR. The sample lists millions of clones, roughly 94% occurring once. Germline CDR1 and CDR2: SGHNT and YYREEE (reference sequence). Trimming removed 1 base from V and 0 bases from J, with 8 bases in between. This CDR3 is 14 amino acids long. The data were obtained in a study of shared clonotypes between healthy human individuals. The study's findings and limits: It was the non-shared clonotypes that had lower generation probabilities than clonotypes shared by all four donors.

The clonotype originates from a man between 18 and 29 years old in good health. The specimen was naive CD4+ T cells sorted from blood. The sample's subset: CD45RA+ positively selected. This sequence joins TRBV5-4 and TRBJ2-7; D call uncertain. The CDR3 region has the DNA TGTGCCAGCAGCTTGACCGTCAGCTCCTACGAGCAGTACTTC. Residues: CASSLTVSSYEQYF.